These 13 T cell receptor beta chains were all obtained from the same sample, sequenced in a study of cytomegalovirus exposure and HLA in healthy donors. This table comes from immunoSEQ multiplex PCR, and its TCRdb copy is limited to in-frame clones, with some not included. The sample shows around 160,000 clones, about 90% of them seen only once. Input material: PBMCs. All receptors derive from a woman in her late teens or twenties in good health and CMV-seropositive.

V is TRBV27 and J is TRBJ2-3, with a possible D match to TRBD1 (6 bases). The CDR3 has 16 residues. V was shortened by 2 bases and J by 4 bases, with 16 bases between the two germline ends. Germline V gives CDR1 MNHEY, CDR2 SMNVEV (reference sequence). The CDR3 sequence is CASSLAENQGPDTQYF. CDR3 bases: TGTGCCAGCAGTTTAGCGGAAAACCAGGGGCCAGATACGCAGTATTTT.

The genes are TRBV15 and TRBJ1-5; D gene ambiguous. Deletions cut 5 bases from V and 6 bases from J, with 11 bases between. The CDR3 has 13 residues. Germline V gives CDR1 LNHNV, CDR2 YYDKDF (reference sequence). This CDR3 is CATSGREGQPQHF. The CDR3 nucleotides are TGTGCCACCAGCGGCCGAGAGGGTCAGCCCCAGCATTTT.

This clone occurred a few times. The chain has TRBV2 and TRBJ1-2, with D uncertain. Germline CDR1 and CDR2: SNHLY and FYNNEI. This CDR3 spans 14 amino acids. Trimming took 1 base from V and 3 from J, leaving 9 bases between them. The CDR3: CASSEVKQYYGYTF. The CDR3 coding sequence is TGTGCCAGCAGTGAAGTCAAGCAATACTATGGCTACACCTTC.

The chain has TRBV27 and TRBJ1-2, with TRBD1 as a possible D gene (5 bases). The length of the CDR3 is 16 residues. V lost 2 bases and J lost 2, with 15 bases in between. The germline V gene encodes CDR1 MNHEY and CDR2 SMNVEV (reference sequence). CDR3 region: CASSLVFGAGNYGYTF. CDR3 nucleotide sequence: TGTGCCAGCAGTTTAGTCTTTGGGGCAGGAAACTATGGCTACACCTTC.

The chain employs TRBV15 and TRBJ2-5, with TRBD1 identical over 11 bases. The length of the CDR3 is 15 residues. Unmatched junction bases numbered 6, after V lost 5 bases and J lost 4 bases. Germline V lookup: CDR1 LNHNV, CDR2 YYDKDF (reference sequence). CDR3 sequence reads: CATSPGTGGGETQYF. The CDR3 nucleotides are TGTGCCACCAGCCCCGGGACAGGGGGGGGAGAGACCCAGTACTTC.

The J gene is TRBJ2-6, the V gene TRBV7-2; the match to TRBD2 covers 7 bases. This CDR3 has 16 amino acids. In germline, CDR1 is SGHTA, CDR2 FQGNSA. Unmatched junction bases numbered 4, after V lost 3 bases and J lost 2 bases. The CDR3, as DNA: TGTGCCAGCAGCTTGGTTGGGGGGGCTGGGGCCAACGTCCTGACTTTC. This encodes CASSLVGGAGANVLTF.

The rearrangement uses TRBV5-1 and TRBJ2-7; 9 nucleotides agree with TRBD1. The CDR3 covers 13 residues. V was pared by 4 bases and J by 7 bases, with 6 bases of the junction left unmatched. Germline V gene sequence: CDR1 SGHRS, CDR2 YFSETQ. The CDR3 spells CASSLADRGEQYF. The CDR3 bases are TGCGCCAGCAGCCTCGCGGACAGGGGTGAGCAGTACTTC.

The V and J genes are TRBV2 and TRBJ2-5; 7 nucleotides align to TRBD2. CDR1 and CDR2 (germline): SNHLY, FYNNEI. V trimming: 6 bases; J trimming: 2 bases; junction bases outside the gene matches: 3. The CDR3 spans 13 residues. The CDR3: CASSAGEQETQYF. In DNA form, the CDR3 reads TGTGCCAGCAGCGCGGGGGAACAAGAGACCCAGTACTTC.

The V gene is TRBV27, the J gene TRBJ2-1, with D possibly TRBD1 on 7 matching bases. Per the germline V gene, CDR1 is MNHEY and CDR2 is SMNVEV (reference sequence). The CDR3 length is 14 residues. V was clipped by 6 bases and J by 1 base, with 10 bases between them. The CDR3 spells CASRQGTSYNEQFF. CDR3 DNA: TGTGCCAGCAGACAGGGGACTTCCTACAATGAGCAGTTCTTC.

The chain has TRBV25-1 and TRBJ2-7, with 9 bases aligning to TRBD1. Trimming removed 6 bases from V and 0 bases from J; junction bases left unmatched: 6. Per the germline V gene, CDR1 is MGHDK and CDR2 is SYGVNS. The CDR3 has 15 residues. The CDR3 DNA is TGTGCCAGCAGAAGAGGGACAGGGCCCTCCTACGAGCAGTACTTC. Protein product: CASRRGTGPSYEQYF.

The V and J genes are TRBV7-9 and TRBJ2-2; D remains ambiguous. Looked up from germline, CDR1 is SEHNR and CDR2 is FQNEAQ (reference sequence). This CDR3 is 12 amino acids long. Trimming removed 10 bases from V and 2 bases from J, with 8 bases in between. CDR3 amino acids: CAIQINTGELFF. CDR3 DNA: TGTGCCATTCAGATAAACACCGGGGAGCTGTTTTTT.

V usage is TRBV7-8 and J usage is TRBJ2-1; D call uncertain. The CDR3 has 15 amino acids. Germline-derived CDR1 and CDR2 are SGHVS and FQNEAQ. V shed 1 base and J shed 1 base, with 8 bases lying between them. The DNA for the CDR3 is TGTGCCAGCAGCTTAGGTCTAGTTTCCTACAATGAGCAGTTCTTC. Encoded protein: CASSLGLVSYNEQFF. Full variable domain (rest looked up from reference TRBV7-8 and TRBJ2-1): GAGVSQSPRYKVAKRGQDVALRCDPISGHVSLFWYQQALGQGPEFLTYFQNEAQLDKSGLPSDRFFAERPEGSVSTLKIQRTQQEDSAVYLCASSLGLVSYNEQFFGPGTRLTVL.

The chain couples TRBV21-1 to TRBJ2-7; the D call of TRBD1 is as the table states it, not checked on the DNA. TRBV21-1 is noted as a pseudogene. The CDR3 extends over 18 amino acids. CDR3 nucleotides: TGTGCCAGCAGCTCCCGGGGGCAGGACAGGGGTGAAATCTACGAGCAGTACTTC. This encodes CASSSRGQDRGEIYEQYF.